Detailed here is one TCR beta chain. These data are taken from a study of blood T cell repertoires in COVID-19. Study-level information: The samples span acute and convalescent COVID-19 from the United States, Italy and Spain. Nucleic acid was either cDNA or gDNA, and it came from T cells, B-cell-depleted T cells, or PBMCs.

Donors in Cohort 3 who had recovered were those with two negative PCRs, healthcare professional clearance, or resolution of their symptoms. Original analysis: The assay estimated nucleated cells by amplifying reference gene primers. Assay used: immunoSEQ multiplex PCR; TCRdb lists only in-frame clones, some missing. V, J and clone size derive from that table, while D and trimming were established from the DNA sequence. The data contain approximately 230,000 clones, around four fifths of them singletons. The CDR3 loop spans 13 amino acids. Trimming left V 4 bases short and J 8 bases short, with 11 bases between. The germline V gene encodes CDR1 MNHEY and CDR2 SVGAGI.

The sample consisted of PBMCs or T cells enriched from blood (not recorded which). This TCR was sampled from a man in his forties or fifties who had recovered from COVID-19. The rearrangement uses TRBV6-5 and TRBJ1-4; unclear D gene. The chain's CDR3 is CASSSLSGEKLFF. CDR3 DNA sequence: TGTGCCAGCAGTTCGCTATCGGGGGAAAAACTGTTTTTT.